The clone carrying this TCR beta chain appeared a few times. Its antigen remains unidentified. This sample stems from a study of T cells in Graves' hyperthyroidism and ophthalmopathy. Study background: Peripheral blood was obtained at initial diagnosis, preceding any treatment. Findings and limits, study-wide: The model's output predicted ophthalmopathy at a median of about 5.9 months prior to onset.

CDR3 length equals 11 residues. V shed 6 bases and J shed 13 bases, with 15 bases lying between them. Amplification targeted TCR beta CDR3 regions from RNA transcripts. First-round RT-PCR targeting the TCR CDR3 was performed with the HTBI primer set. MiXCR, run by TCRdb on the multiplex PCR reads, gives a single entry per CDR3 protein. This sample has around 600,000 distinct CDR3 sequences, with around 16% found just once. Stable Graves' hyperthyroidism meant no ophthalmopathy progression within 18 months. Diagnoses were made from clinical symptoms, serum measures (thyroxine and TRAb), thyroid ultrasound and orbital computed tomography.

The TCR comes from a woman in her 30s with Graves' hyperthyroidism. The sample comprised blood. The gene calls are TRBV12-3 or TRBV12-4 and TRBJ1-2; no clear D. The CDR3 DNA follows: TGTGCCAGCAGACTTGCGGGGTCCTGCACCTTC. Protein sequence: CASRLAGSCTF.